The clone carrying this T cell receptor beta chain appeared many times. Its antigen is still unknown. This entry comes from a study of CD8+CD57+ T cells in acquired aplastic anemia. Study-wide background: Sorted CD4+ and CD8+ cells yielded around 3 ug of DNA on average.

Germline-derived CDR1 and CDR2 are SGHRS and YFSETQ. The V end lost 0 bases, the J end lost 3 bases, and 16 bases lay between the germline ends. The CDR3 has 16 amino acids. CDR3 and TCR beta VDJ profiling relied on genomic DNA as the template. TCRdb re-analysed the reads in MiXCR, keeping a single row per CDR3 protein. The table has 180,000 or so distinct CDR3 sequences, over 40% seen once. Regarding the study as a whole: In common between the patients and the controls were approximately 28 CD8+ CDR3 sequences.

Selection for sequencing was limited to patients who had shown CD8+CD57+ cell expansion by flow cytometry. No therapy was given to patients before blood sampling. The sequence came from a human donor with aplastic anemia. The specimen sequenced was sorted CD4+, CD8+, or CD8+CD57+ T cells (not recorded which) from PBMCs. The chain joins TRBV5-1 to TRBJ2-7; D possibly uses TRBD1 or TRBD2 (5 bases each). This CDR3 is CASSLELGVGYYEQYF. The CDR3 DNA is TGCGCCAGCAGCTTGGAGTTGGGGGTGGGATACTACGAGCAGTACTTC.